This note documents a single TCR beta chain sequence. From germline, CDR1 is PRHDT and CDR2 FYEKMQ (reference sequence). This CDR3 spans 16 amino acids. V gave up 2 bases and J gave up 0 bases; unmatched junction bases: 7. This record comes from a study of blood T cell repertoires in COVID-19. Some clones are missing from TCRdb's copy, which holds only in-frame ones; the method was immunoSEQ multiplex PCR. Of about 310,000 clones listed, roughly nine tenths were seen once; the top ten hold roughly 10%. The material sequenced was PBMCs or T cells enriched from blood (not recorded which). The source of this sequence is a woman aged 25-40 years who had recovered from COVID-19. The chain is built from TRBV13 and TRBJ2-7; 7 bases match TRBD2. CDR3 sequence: CASSLRRERDSYEQYF. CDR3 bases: TGTGCCAGCAGCTTACGGCGGGAGCGGGACTCCTACGAGCAGTACTTC.